This entry lists 14 T cell receptor beta chains sequenced from one sample in a study of identical twins. TCRdb re-analysed the 5' RACE reads in MiXCR, keeping a single row per CDR3 protein. The profile shows about 190,000 distinct CDR3 sequences, roughly 15% of them singletons. This sample also belongs to another study, concerning T cells expressing NK-cell markers.

The specimen sequenced was CD8+ T cells sorted from blood. The receptors here all came from a woman under 30 in good health.

The chain has TRBV18 and TRBJ2-1; 8 bases align to TRBD2. The CDR3 length is 17 residues. Germline V gene sequence: CDR1 KGHSH, CDR2 LQKENI. Trimming cost V 3 bases and J 6 bases; bases outside gene matches: 13. In DNA, the CDR3 is TGTGCCAGCTCACCCCCCGAGATTAGCGGGGTTCTCAATGAGCAGTTCTTC. This sequence encodes CASSPPEISGVLNEQFF.

The chain couples TRBV7-9 to TRBJ2-6; 9 bases agree with TRBD2. There are 17 residues in the CDR3. Per germline, CDR1 SEHNR and CDR2 FQNEAQ (reference sequence). The trim removed 5 bases at V and 2 bases at J, leaving 7 bases unmatched. The CDR3 DNA is TGTGCCAGCAGCCTTCCGTTAGCGGGAGCTGGGGCCAACGTCCTGACTTTC. Protein sequence: CASSLPLAGAGANVLTF.

This clonotype has only a few counts. The chain recombines TRBV20-1 with TRBJ2-3; D is tentatively TRBD1 or TRBD2 (5 bases each). V was trimmed by 3 bases and J by 0 bases, leaving 7 bases between them. CDR1 DFQATT and CDR2 SNEGSKA come from the germline V gene (reference sequence). The CDR3 has 13 residues. CDR3 region: CSARGESTDTQYF. The DNA for the CDR3 is TGCAGTGCTAGGGGGGAGAGCACAGATACGCAGTATTTT.

This clonotype was counted between two and nine times. V usage is TRBV6-5 and J usage is TRBJ1-1; the D gene is possibly TRBD1 (5 bases). V gave up 0 bases and J gave up 4 bases, with 9 bases separating them. Germline V lookup: CDR1 MNHEY, CDR2 SVGAGI. The CDR3 runs to 14 residues. CDR3 in amino acids: CASSYSGGITEAFF. In nucleotides, the CDR3 is TGTGCCAGCAGTTACTCGGGGGGGATCACTGAAGCTTTCTTT.

This rearrangement joins TRBV11-2 to TRBJ2-2; 10 bases match TRBD2. V lost 3 bases to trimming and J lost 5 bases; unmatched junction nucleotides: 12. CDR1 and CDR2 (germline): SGHAT, FQNNGV. The CDR3 is 18 residues long. The chain's CDR3 is CASSFLLAGAGGTGELFF. The CDR3 nucleotides are TGTGCCAGCAGCTTCCTCCTAGCGGGGGCCGGCGGGACCGGGGAGCTGTTTTTT.

This clonotype was seen a handful of times. The chain couples TRBV12-3 or TRBV12-4 to TRBJ1-5; D is undetermined. Trimming took off 6 bases at V and 3 bases at J, with 6 bases between the two ends. The CDR3 sequence is 12 residues long. CDR3 in DNA: TGTGCCAGCAGAGACAACAATCAGCCCCAGCATTTT. It specifies CASRDNNQPQHF.

The chain employs TRBV27 and TRBJ2-7, with D perhaps TRBD2 (6 bases). This CDR3 is 14 amino acids long. CDR1 is MNHEY, CDR2 SMNVEV, per germline (reference sequence). Trimming cost V 2 bases and J 2 bases, with 10 bases left between them. CDR3: CASSLIGEAYEQYF. CDR3 DNA: TGTGCCAGCAGTTTAATCGGGGAGGCCTACGAGCAGTACTTC.

The CDR3 loop is CASTTSGGEQFF. CDR3 DNA sequence: TGTGCCAGCACCACATCTGGGGGCGAGCAGTTCTTC. The chain recombines TRBV27 with TRBJ2-1, with a tentative D call TRBD1 (6 bases). The V and J ends lost 7 bases and 10 bases respectively, with 14 bases between them. Per germline, CDR1 MNHEY and CDR2 SMNVEV (reference sequence). This CDR3 has 12 residues.

The sample holds a few counts of this clonotype. The V call is TRBV3-1, the J call TRBJ1-2, with D uncertain. There are 14 residues in the CDR3. Germline CDR1 is LGHDT and CDR2 is YNNKEL (reference sequence). Trimming pared 2 bases from V and 2 bases from J, leaving 9 bases between. CDR3 nucleotide sequence: TGTGCCAGCAGCCAAATACAGCACAACTATGGCTACACCTTC. The encoded protein is CASSQIQHNYGYTF.

This clonotype was picked up many times. The V call is TRBV7-3, the J call TRBJ2-3; D ambiguous. This CDR3 region has 13 residues. Germline values: CDR1 SGHTA, CDR2 FQGTGA. V lost 2 bases to trimming and J lost 3 bases, with 6 bases between them. The CDR3 protein is CASSLSGTDTQYF. As DNA, the CDR3 is TGTGCCAGCAGCTTATCCGGAACAGATACGCAGTATTTT.

This clonotype was seen more than once but under ten times. This chain links TRBV4-1 with TRBJ2-2, with 9 bases that match TRBD2. CDR3 length: 15 amino acids. V lost 3 bases and J lost 7; bases outside the gene matches: 6. Germline V lookup: CDR1 MGHRA, CDR2 YSYEKL. CDR3 DNA sequence: TGCGCCAGCAGCCAGATGGCGGGGGGGTTCGGGGAGCTGTTTTTT. It codes for CASSQMAGGFGELFF.

The chain carries TRBV7-9 and TRBJ2-7; no clear D. CDR1 SEHNR and CDR2 FQNEAQ come from the germline V gene (reference sequence). This CDR3 has 13 amino acids. V was cut by 6 bases and J by 3 bases, with 12 bases left in between. DNA of the CDR3: TGTGCCAGCAGATCGACCCTCGACTACGAGCAGTACTTC. Amino acid sequence: CASRSTLDYEQYF.

The V and J genes are TRBV20-1 and TRBJ2-7; D is perhaps TRBD2 (6 bases). V lost 0 bases and J lost 0, with 15 bases in between. In germline, CDR1 is DFQATT, CDR2 SNEGSKA (reference sequence). The CDR3 covers 16 residues. The CDR3 DNA follows: TGCAGTGCTAGAGATCGGAGGGCGGGGTACTCCTACGAGCAGTACTTC. Encoded protein: CSARDRRAGYSYEQYF.

V gene TRBV15 combines with J gene TRBJ2-1; D gene uncertain. The CDR3 has 12 amino acids. The V and J ends lost 0 bases and 4 bases respectively, with 1 base between them. CDR1 is LNHNV and CDR2 is YYDKDF in the germline V gene (reference sequence). CDR3 in amino acids: CATSREYNEQFF. The DNA of the CDR3 is TGTGCCACCAGCAGAGAGTACAATGAGCAGTTCTTC.